This T cell receptor beta chain was sequenced in a study of T cells in Graves' hyperthyroidism and ophthalmopathy. Findings and limits, study-wide: The majority of expanded thyroid clonotypes above 0.001 also appeared in blood. A model using 13 V-J features told ophthalmopathy apart from stable hyperthyroidism.

There are 15 residues in the CDR3. Looked up from germline, CDR1 is SSHAT and CDR2 is FNYEAQ (reference sequence). This clonotype was picked up many times. Its antigen is undetermined. The junction departs from germline at one end; a sequencing error may be responsible. RNA transcripts gave rise to amplified TCR beta CDR3 regions. RT-PCR in the first round (using the HTBI primer set) targeted the TCR CDR3. TCRdb fed the multiplex PCR reads into MiXCR, producing one record per CDR3 protein. The sample lists under 250,000 distinct CDR3 sequences; roughly a quarter were seen once. V usage is TRBV7-7 and J usage is TRBJ2-5; tentative D call: TRBD2 (5 bases). This sequence originates from a woman aged 40-49 years with Graves' ophthalmopathy. Sequenced material: blood. In DNA, the CDR3 is TGTGCTAGCAGCTTAGGCATGGGGAGTCAAGAGACCCAGTACTTC. Translating gives CASSLGMGSQETQYF.